The 4 T cell receptor beta chains in this list originate from one sample, sequenced in a study of blood T cell repertoires in COVID-19. Sequenced by immunoSEQ multiplex PCR; TCRdb stores in-frame clones only, minus some. The profile covers almost 55,000 clones, with about nine tenths appearing a single time and 7.5% to 10% taken by the ten largest. The sample comprised peripheral blood. Source of these receptors: a woman aged 40 to 50 with active COVID-19.

The gene calls are TRBV7-9 and TRBJ1-2; 7 bases fit TRBD1. The length of the CDR3 is 13 residues. V was pared by 4 bases and J by 3 bases, with 2 bases of the junction left unmatched. Germline V gives CDR1 SEHNR, CDR2 FQNEAQ (reference sequence). CDR3 protein: CASSYGQDYGYTF. Written as DNA, the CDR3 is TGTGCCAGCAGCTACGGACAGGACTATGGCTACACCTTC.

The V gene is TRBV3-1 (or the pseudogene TRBV3-2), the J gene TRBJ1-4, with unresolved D. The CDR3 runs to 15 residues. Trimming took 0 bases from V and 12 from J, leaving 17 bases between them. The germline V gene encodes CDR1 LGHDT and CDR2 YNNKEL (reference sequence). The CDR3: CASSQETWARRQLFF. The CDR3 nucleotides read TGTGCCAGCAGCCAAGAAACCTGGGCTCGGAGGCAACTGTTTTTT.

The genes are TRBV19 and TRBJ2-3; 8 nucleotides agree with TRBD2. The trim removed 6 bases at V and 2 bases at J, leaving 7 bases unmatched. The CDR3 consists of 15 residues. Germline CDR1 reads LNHDA; CDR2 reads SQIVND (reference sequence). CDR3 in DNA: TGTGCCAGTAGGGGGACTAGATTGGTCACAGATACGCAGTATTTT. Translation gives CASRGTRLVTDTQYF.

This rearrangement joins TRBV25-1 to TRBJ1-3; 7 bases align to TRBD1. CDR3 length: 15 residues. The V gene end was trimmed by 5 bases and the J gene end by 4 bases; junction bases not matched to a gene: 8. The germline V gene has CDR1 MGHDK and CDR2 SYGVNS. This CDR3 reads CASSKTGSDGNTIYF. CDR3 DNA sequence: TGTGCCAGCAGTAAGACAGGGTCTGACGGAAACACCATATATTTT.